Listed below are T cell receptor beta chains from one sample, sequenced in a study of identical twins. Using its own MiXCR run on the 5' RACE reads, TCRdb lists one record per CDR3 protein. The sample lists 640,000 or so distinct CDR3 sequences, around 6.1% occurring once. Input material: naive T cells sorted from blood. The receptors come from a man aged 18-30 years in good health. CDR3s include the opening cysteine and the closing phenylalanine or tryptophan. D genes are given only for firm matches. Not every row has a clone size; where given, it reads once, few, many or a size class.

V: TRBV20-1
D: TRBD1
size: many
J: TRBJ2-7
DNA: TGCAGTGCTAGGACAGGGAGCTACGAGCAGTACTTC
CDR3: CSARTGSYEQYF

V: TRBV12-3/TRBV12-4
D: NA
size: few
J: TRBJ2-7
DNA: TGTGCCAGCAGCCTTATGCGGCAGGGAGTCTACGAGCAGTACTTC
CDR3: CASSLMRQGVYEQYF

V: TRBV20-1
D: TRBD2
size: many
J: TRBJ2-1
DNA: TGCAGTGCTAGCGGGACTAGCGGAGGGGAGCAGTTCTTC
CDR3: CSASGTSGGEQFF

V: TRBV12-3/TRBV12-4
D: NA
size: many
J: TRBJ1-5
DNA: TGTGCCAGCAGACGAGGGACGGTTCTCGCTGGGAGCAATCAGCCCCAGCATTTT
CDR3: CASRRGTVLAGSNQPQHF

V: TRBV5-1
D: NA
size: NA
J: TRBJ2-3
DNA: TGCGCCAGCAGCTTGGTAGAACTCGCGGGTAACACAGATACGCAGTATTTT
CDR3: CASSLVELAGNTDTQYF

V: TRBV10-3
D: NA
size: many
J: TRBJ1-3
DNA: TGTGCCATAAGGTCCACTGGAAACACCATATATTTT
CDR3: CAIRSTGNTIYF

V: TRBV6-1
D: NA
size: many
J: TRBJ2-7
DNA: TGTGCCAGCAGCCCTGGTCAGGGAGCCTACGAGCAGTACTTC
CDR3: CASSPGQGAYEQYF

V: TRBV29-1
D: TRBD1
size: NA
J: TRBJ2-1
DNA: TGCAGCGGCGCCGGGACAGGGGCGGCCAATGAGCAGTTCTTC
CDR3: CSGAGTGAANEQFF

V: TRBV9
D: NA
size: many
J: TRBJ2-1
DNA: TGTGCCAGCAGCGGGGCACAGGCCGGCTACAATGAGCAGTTCTTC
CDR3: CASSGAQAGYNEQFF

V: TRBV5-1
D: NA
size: many
J: TRBJ2-5
DNA: TGCGCCAGCAGCACAGACCGGGCAACCCAAGAGACCCAGTACTTC
CDR3: CASSTDRATQETQYF

V: TRBV29-1
D: NA
size: many
J: TRBJ2-2
DNA: TGCAGCGTTCTAGGGCCCGGTTGGACCGGGGAGCTGTTTTTT
CDR3: CSVLGPGWTGELFF

V: TRBV6-5
D: TRBD1
size: NA
J: TRBJ2-2
DNA: TGTGCCAGCAGTTACAAGGGGGCTTGGAGCGGGGAGCTGTTTTTT
CDR3: CASSYKGAWSGELFF

V: TRBV15
D: NA
size: few
J: TRBJ1-5
DNA: TGTGCCACCAGCAGAGATTTAGGTACGGGGGGACGCAATCAGCCCCAGCATTTT
CDR3: CATSRDLGTGGRNQPQHF

V: TRBV12-3/TRBV12-4
D: NA
size: many
J: TRBJ1-1
DNA: TGTGCCACCACTTGGGAACCGAACACTGAAGCTTTCTTT
CDR3: CATTWEPNTEAFF

V: TRBV20-1
D: NA
size: many
J: TRBJ2-7
DNA: TGCAGTGCTAGAGATGGGAGACAGGCCTCAGAGCAGTACTTC
CDR3: CSARDGRQASEQYF

V: TRBV7-9
D: NA
size: few
J: TRBJ2-3
DNA: TGTGCCAGCAGCTTAGGTGACCTGACAGATACGCAGTATTTT
CDR3: CASSLGDLTDTQYF

V: TRBV28
D: NA
size: many
J: TRBJ2-5
DNA: TGTGCCAGCCGGCTGGGGGCTTCGGAGACCCAGTACTTC
CDR3: CASRLGASETQYF

V: TRBV20-1
D: NA
size: many
J: TRBJ1-4
DNA: TGCAGTGCTAGAGATTGGGGTGGCGCCCAAACGAGGGAAAAACTGTTTTTT
CDR3: CSARDWGGAQTREKLFF

V: TRBV19
D: TRBD2
size: few
J: TRBJ2-2
DNA: TGTGCCAGTAGTACTAGCGGGAGGATCACCGGGGAGCTGTTTTTT
CDR3: CASSTSGRITGELFF

V: TRBV5-8
D: TRBD1
size: many
J: TRBJ2-5
DNA: TGTGCCAGCAGCCTGCCATTCGGACAGGGCACGAAGACCCAGTACTTC
CDR3: CASSLPFGQGTKTQYF

V: TRBV5-6
D: TRBD1
size: NA
J: TRBJ2-7
DNA: TGTGCCAGCAGCTTCCCGACAGGGAGCTCCTACGAGCAGTACTTC
CDR3: CASSFPTGSSYEQYF

V: TRBV7-9
D: TRBD1
size: NA
J: TRBJ2-3
DNA: TGTGCCAGCAGCTTCGCGACAGGGGGCGCTTACACAGATACGCAGTATTTT
CDR3: CASSFATGGAYTDTQYF

V: TRBV3-1
D: NA
size: NA
J: TRBJ1-3
DNA: TGTGCCAGCAGCCAAGACGGGAACTCTGGAAACACCATATATTTT
CDR3: CASSQDGNSGNTIYF

V: TRBV6-1
D: NA
size: NA
J: TRBJ2-7
DNA: TGTGCCAGCACATCCTCTGGCTCCTACGAGCAGTACTTC
CDR3: CASTSSGSYEQYF

V: TRBV12-3/TRBV12-4
D: NA
size: many
J: TRBJ2-1
DNA: TGTGCCAGCAGTCCCCTCGTCACCGGGACACACAATGAGCAGTTCTTC
CDR3: CASSPLVTGTHNEQFF

V: TRBV20-1
D: NA
size: NA
J: TRBJ2-1
DNA: TGCAGTGCTAGAGTCTTGGCACGCCGACTTGGTTACAATGAGCAGTTCTTC
CDR3: CSARVLARRLGYNEQFF

V: TRBV7-2
D: NA
size: few
J: TRBJ1-1
DNA: TGTGCCAGCAGCTTTAAAGGGGACTTGAACACTGAAGCTTTCTTT
CDR3: CASSFKGDLNTEAFF

V: TRBV7-2
D: NA
size: NA
J: TRBJ2-1
DNA: TGTGCCAGCAGCTCGCTAGTAGTGGTTGAGCAGTTCTTC
CDR3: CASSSLVVVEQFF

V: TRBV12-3/TRBV12-4
D: TRBD2
size: many
J: TRBJ2-3
DNA: TGTGCCAGCAGCCTCCCTAGCGGGAGCTGGTTCAGAACAGATACGCAGTATTTT
CDR3: CASSLPSGSWFRTDTQYF

V: TRBV6-1
D: NA
size: NA
J: TRBJ1-6
DNA: TGTGCCAGCAACGAACAGGACTCCTATAATTCACCCCTCCACTTT
CDR3: CASNEQDSYNSPLHF

V: TRBV18
D: NA
size: few
J: TRBJ2-3
DNA: TGTGCCAGCTCACCCTTTGACAGCACAGATACGCAGTATTTT
CDR3: CASSPFDSTDTQYF

V: TRBV7-9
D: NA
size: NA
J: TRBJ2-1
DNA: TGTGCCAGCAGCTTAGCGCTGTCAAGCTGGGGCAATGAGCAGTTCTTC
CDR3: CASSLALSSWGNEQFF

V: TRBV12-3/TRBV12-4
D: NA
size: once
J: TRBJ1-2
DNA: TGTGCCAGCAGTTTCCGGGGGCTGAACTATGGCTACACCTTC
CDR3: CASSFRGLNYGYTF

V: TRBV2
D: TRBD1
size: many
J: TRBJ2-1
DNA: TGTGCCAGCAGGACAGGGGGCGTCTACAATGAGCAGTTCTTC
CDR3: CASRTGGVYNEQFF

V: TRBV12-3/TRBV12-4
D: NA
size: many
J: TRBJ2-1
DNA: TGTGCCAGCAGTTTTCCCGAATACAATGAGCAGTTCTTC
CDR3: CASSFPEYNEQFF

V: TRBV7-2
D: TRBD2
size: many
J: TRBJ2-7
DNA: TGTGCCAGCAGCCAGACCAGCGGGAGGCCGCAGCAGTACTTC
CDR3: CASSQTSGRPQQYF

V: TRBV5-1
D: TRBD1
size: NA
J: TRBJ2-7
DNA: TGCGCCAGCAGCGCCCCAGGGACAGCGACCTACGAGCAGTACTTC
CDR3: CASSAPGTATYEQYF

V: TRBV7-2
D: TRBD1
size: NA
J: TRBJ2-5
DNA: TGTGCCAGCAGCTTAATCCCCGACAGGGGGAGAGAGACCCAGTACTTC
CDR3: CASSLIPDRGRETQYF

V: TRBV27
D: TRBD2
size: NA
J: TRBJ2-1
DNA: TGTGCCAGCAGTCGCTTAGCGGGATTTACCTACAATGAGCAGTTCTTC
CDR3: CASSRLAGFTYNEQFF

V: TRBV5-1
D: NA
size: many
J: TRBJ2-3
DNA: TGCGCCAGCAGTCCCGGCACAGATACGCAGTATTTT
CDR3: CASSPGTDTQYF

V: TRBV20-1
D: TRBD2
size: NA
J: TRBJ2-1
DNA: TGCAGTGCTAGGGGCGCGGTAGCGGGAGTTATGGGGGGTGAGCAGTTCTTC
CDR3: CSARGAVAGVMGGEQFF

V: TRBV29-1
D: NA
size: many
J: TRBJ2-3
DNA: TGCAGCGTTTCCGATACGCAGTATTTT
CDR3: CSVSDTQYF

V: TRBV7-9
D: TRBD1
size: few
J: TRBJ2-1
DNA: TGTGCCAGCAGCTTAGAACAGGGGTCTTATAAGTTCTTC
CDR3: CASSLEQGSYKFF

V: TRBV11-2
D: NA
size: NA
J: TRBJ2-3
DNA: TGTGCCAGCAGCTTAGATAAGGCGCTCCTGGTGGATGCGCAGTATTTT
CDR3: CASSLDKALLVDAQYF

V: TRBV29-1
D: NA
size: many
J: TRBJ1-1
DNA: TGCAGCGTTGAAGGAGGGGTGGACACTGAAGCTTTCTTT
CDR3: CSVEGGVDTEAFF

V: TRBV7-2
D: TRBD2
size: many
J: TRBJ2-7
DNA: TGTGCCAGCAGCTTAGTCGAGCGGGGTAGCTCCTACGAGCAGTACTTC
CDR3: CASSLVERGSSYEQYF

V: TRBV10-3
D: TRBD1
size: many
J: TRBJ1-1
DNA: TGTGCCATCAGGGGACAGGGGGGGAACACTGAAGCTTTCTTT
CDR3: CAIRGQGGNTEAFF

V: TRBV5-1
D: NA
size: NA
J: TRBJ2-5
DNA: TGCGCCAGCAGCTTGGCGGCGGGAAAAGAGACCCAGTACTTC
CDR3: CASSLAAGKETQYF

V: TRBV9
D: NA
size: many
J: TRBJ1-1
DNA: TGTGCCAGCAGCACGGGTCTGAACACTGAAGCTTTCTTT
CDR3: CASSTGLNTEAFF

V: TRBV6-2/TRBV6-3
D: TRBD2
size: many
J: TRBJ2-1
DNA: TGTGCCAGCAGTTACGAGGGACTAGTCCACAATGAGCAGTTCTTC
CDR3: CASSYEGLVHNEQFF

V: TRBV12-3/TRBV12-4
D: TRBD1
size: NA
J: TRBJ2-1
DNA: TGTGCCAGCAGGACAGGGGTGTGGGAGCAGTTCTTC
CDR3: CASRTGVWEQFF

V: TRBV11-3
D: TRBD1
size: many
J: TRBJ2-1
DNA: TGTGCCAGCGGTCCACCCGGGACAGAGGGAAGTGAGCAGTTCTTC
CDR3: CASGPPGTEGSEQFF

V: TRBV25-1
D: NA
size: NA
J: TRBJ2-6
DNA: TGTGCCAGCGCCTCCCTTGCCGGGAGCGCTGGGGCCAACGTCCTGACTTTC
CDR3: CASASLAGSAGANVLTF